This TCR beta chain derives from a study of neoadjuvant nivolumab and ipilimumab in lung cancer. TCRdb keeps only in-frame clones here, not all; method: immunoSEQ multiplex PCR. The data show fewer than 35,000 clones, approximately 92% seen once. This clone was counted a single time. Sequenced here: peripheral blood, sampled after neoadjuvant nivolumab, alone or with ipilimumab, at or shortly before surgery. The sequence came from an adult with non-small cell lung cancer.

CDR3 sequence reads: CASSLVGSSRTNNYGYTF. The CDR3 bases are TGTGCCAGCAGCTTAGTTGGTTCAAGCCGGACAAATAACTATGGCTACACCTTC. V is TRBV7-2 and J is TRBJ1-2, with D perhaps matching TRBD1 (5 bases). The CDR3 runs to 18 residues. V dropped 1 base and J dropped 1 base, with 19 bases sitting between them. Germline V gene data show CDR1 as SGHTA and CDR2 as FQGNSA.